This TCR beta chain was obtained from a study of T-cell memory formation after mild COVID-19. Study details: Each donor largely had its own TCR clusters.

TCRdb reanalysed the 5' RACE reads using MiXCR and keeps one entry per CDR3 protein. The data contain 250,000 to 350,000 distinct CDR3 sequences, just under 20% of them singletons. Germline assignment: CDR1 DFQATT and CDR2 SNEGSKA (reference sequence). V was shortened by 8 bases and J by 0 bases, with 14 bases between the two germline ends. The CDR3 has 13 residues. A word on this clonotype: The antigen remains unidentified.

Findings of the study overall: Contracting CD4+ clones were located mainly in CM and EM, and CD8+ clones in EMRA. Later expanders leaned CD4+, whereas day 15 to 85 contracting clones were balanced CD4/CD8.

This receptor was taken from a young man who had mild COVID-19 (a few samples of this study predate the infection). Cell type and time point are not known. The chain links TRBV20-1 to TRBJ2-7; D is ambiguous. The sequenced material came from PBMCs or a T cell subset sorted from them (not recorded which). The CDR3 region is CSSTPASSYEQYV. The CDR3 DNA reads as TGCAGTTCGACCCCCGCGAGCTCCTACGAGCAGTACGTC.